This is a list of T cell receptor beta chains from one sample in a study of T cell responses to AZD1222 COVID-19 vaccine. Data came from immunoSEQ multiplex PCR; TCRdb stores just in-frame clones and leaves some out. Counted here are 130,000 to 150,000 clones, 90% occurring once; the ten biggest clones make up roughly 3.1%. This specimen was peripheral blood, taken on day 0 of AZD1222 vaccination. The receptors originated from an adult in good health. Both conserved end residues are part of each CDR3. The order of the fields is D gene, J gene, clone size, V gene, CDR3 DNA, CDR3 protein. D genes are given only for firm matches. Clone size is given for some rows only: seen once, a few or many times, or a class if the clone is expanded.

d_call: NA
j_call: TRBJ1-1
clone_size: NA
v_call: TRBV9
cdr3_nt: TGTGCCAGCAGCGTGGGGACGGCCATGAACACTGAAGCTTTCTTT
cdr3_aa: CASSVGTAMNTEAFF

d_call: TRBD2
j_call: TRBJ2-3
clone_size: NA
v_call: TRBV6-4
cdr3_nt: TGTGCCAGCAGCTATACAGGAGGAGCGGGGGGTAGAACAGATACGCAGTATTTT
cdr3_aa: CASSYTGGAGGRTDTQYF

d_call: TRBD1
j_call: TRBJ2-7
clone_size: NA
v_call: TRBV11-3
cdr3_nt: TGTGCCAGCAGCTTAGGACAGGGCGAGCAGTACTTC
cdr3_aa: CASSLGQGEQYF

d_call: NA
j_call: TRBJ1-4
clone_size: few
v_call: TRBV10-1
cdr3_nt: TGCGCCAGCCAAGCCGGGCAACATGAAAAACTGTTTTTT
cdr3_aa: CASQAGQHEKLFF

d_call: NA
j_call: TRBJ1-5
clone_size: NA
v_call: TRBV6-2/TRBV6-3
cdr3_nt: TGTGCCAGCAGTTCCCAATCTCATCAGCCCCAGCATTTT
cdr3_aa: CASSSQSHQPQHF

d_call: TRBD2
j_call: TRBJ2-3
clone_size: few
v_call: TRBV2
cdr3_nt: TGTGCCAGCAATCCCAGGACTAGCGGTTTTAGCACAGATACGCAGTATTTT
cdr3_aa: CASNPRTSGFSTDTQYF

d_call: NA
j_call: TRBJ2-7
clone_size: NA
v_call: TRBV3-1/TRBV3-2
cdr3_nt: TGTGCCAGCAGCCAAGAGGGCCCCGCCTACGAGCAGTACTTC
cdr3_aa: CASSQEGPAYEQYF

d_call: NA
j_call: TRBJ2-1
clone_size: NA
v_call: TRBV28
cdr3_nt: TGTGCCAGCAGTTTAGGGTCTGACTCCTTATACAATGAGCAGTTCTTC
cdr3_aa: CASSLGSDSLYNEQFF

d_call: NA
j_call: TRBJ2-2
clone_size: many
v_call: TRBV10-1
cdr3_nt: TGCGCCAGCAGTGGCCACGCCGGGGAGCTGTTTTTT
cdr3_aa: CASSGHAGELFF

d_call: TRBD2
j_call: TRBJ2-5
clone_size: NA
v_call: TRBV7-2
cdr3_nt: TGTGCCAGCAGCATCCCTAGCGGCTATCAAGAGACCCAGTACTTC
cdr3_aa: CASSIPSGYQETQYF

d_call: TRBD2
j_call: TRBJ2-5
clone_size: NA
v_call: TRBV5-4
cdr3_nt: TGTGCCAGCAGCTCCGGCCGTAGCGGGGGGGCCGGGGAGACCCAGTACTTC
cdr3_aa: CASSSGRSGGAGETQYF

d_call: NA
j_call: TRBJ1-1
clone_size: NA
v_call: TRBV18
cdr3_nt: TGTGCCAGCTCAGTCGTGGGGGATGAAGCTTTCTTT
cdr3_aa: CASSVVGDEAFF

d_call: NA
j_call: TRBJ1-5
clone_size: NA
v_call: TRBV18
cdr3_nt: TGTGCCAGCTCACCACAGGGAGCAATTAGCAATCAGCCCCAGCATTTT
cdr3_aa: CASSPQGAISNQPQHF

d_call: NA
j_call: TRBJ1-5
clone_size: NA
v_call: TRBV6-5
cdr3_nt: TGTGCCAGCAGCCCCGGGACACCCAGCAATCAGCCCCAGCATTTT
cdr3_aa: CASSPGTPSNQPQHF

d_call: NA
j_call: TRBJ2-6
clone_size: once
v_call: TRBV12-5
cdr3_nt: TGTGCTAGTGAGTCCTCTGGGGCCAACGTCCTGACTTTC
cdr3_aa: CASESSGANVLTF

d_call: TRBD1
j_call: TRBJ1-2
clone_size: NA
v_call: TRBV19
cdr3_nt: TGTGCCAGTAAGAGGGGGCGACTCTATGGCTACACCTTC
cdr3_aa: CASKRGRLYGYTF

d_call: TRBD1
j_call: TRBJ2-2
clone_size: NA
v_call: TRBV24-1
cdr3_nt: TGTGCCACCAGTGATTCAGGGGGCCTCGGGGAGCTGTTTTTT
cdr3_aa: CATSDSGGLGELFF

d_call: NA
j_call: TRBJ1-2
clone_size: NA
v_call: TRBV6-6
cdr3_nt: TGTGCCAGCAGTTACCCCTCTAGGGGGGACTATGGCTACACCTTC
cdr3_aa: CASSYPSRGDYGYTF

d_call: NA
j_call: TRBJ2-3
clone_size: once
v_call: TRBV9
cdr3_nt: TGTGCCAGCAGCACCTCTATGGGCTTCACAGATACGCAGTATTTT
cdr3_aa: CASSTSMGFTDTQYF

d_call: NA
j_call: TRBJ1-1
clone_size: once
v_call: TRBV4-1
cdr3_nt: TGCGCCAGCAGCCAAGATCCAGCAGCGAACACTGAAGCTTTCTTT
cdr3_aa: CASSQDPAANTEAFF

d_call: NA
j_call: TRBJ1-4
clone_size: NA
v_call: TRBV21-1
cdr3_nt: TGTGCCAGCAGCAAAGATATCGGGACAGGGGATCCCACTAATGAAAAACTGTTTTTT
cdr3_aa: CASSKDIGTGDPTNEKLFF

d_call: TRBD1
j_call: TRBJ2-7
clone_size: NA
v_call: TRBV5-1
cdr3_nt: TGCGCCAGCAGCCTGGGACAGTATCGCGAGCAGTACTTC
cdr3_aa: CASSLGQYREQYF

d_call: NA
j_call: TRBJ1-2
clone_size: NA
v_call: TRBV5-5
cdr3_nt: TGTGCCAGCAGCTTGGACAGGGTCTATGGCTACACCTTC
cdr3_aa: CASSLDRVYGYTF

d_call: NA
j_call: TRBJ1-1
clone_size: NA
v_call: TRBV10-1
cdr3_nt: TGCGCCAGCAGTGCTGGTTTGATGAACACTGAAGCTTTCTTT
cdr3_aa: CASSAGLMNTEAFF

d_call: TRBD1
j_call: TRBJ1-3
clone_size: NA
v_call: TRBV11-2
cdr3_nt: TGTGCCAGCAGCCTCAACTCCGAACAGGGGAACTCTGGAAACACCATATATTTT
cdr3_aa: CASSLNSEQGNSGNTIYF